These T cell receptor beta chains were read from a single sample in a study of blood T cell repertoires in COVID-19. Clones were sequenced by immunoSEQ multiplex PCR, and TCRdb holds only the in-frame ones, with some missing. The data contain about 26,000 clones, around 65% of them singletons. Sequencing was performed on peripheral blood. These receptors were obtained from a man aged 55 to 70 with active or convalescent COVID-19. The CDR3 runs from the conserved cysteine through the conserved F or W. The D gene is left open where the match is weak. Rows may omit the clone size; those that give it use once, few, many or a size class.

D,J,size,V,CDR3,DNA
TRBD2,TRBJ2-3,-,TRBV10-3,CAARGAGGWTDTQYF,TGTGCCGCCCGAGGGGCGGGGGGCTGGACAGATACGCAGTATTTT
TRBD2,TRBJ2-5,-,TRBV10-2,CASRRGLAGGQETQYF,TGCGCCAGCAGGCGAGGACTAGCGGGAGGGCAAGAGACCCAGTACTTC
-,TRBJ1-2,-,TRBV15,CATGIGVDGNYGYTF,TGTGCCACCGGTATCGGGGTGGACGGGAACTATGGCTACACCTTC
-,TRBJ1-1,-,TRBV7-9,CASSAQQGNTEAFF,TGTGCCAGCAGCGCACAACAGGGGAACACTGAAGCTTTCTTT
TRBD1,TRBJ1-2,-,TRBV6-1,CASSDTGQGARGYTF,TGTGCCAGCAGTGATACGGGACAGGGGGCGCGTGGCTACACCTTC
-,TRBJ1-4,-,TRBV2,CASDYGTNEKLFF,TGTGCCAGCGATTACGGAACTAATGAAAAACTGTTTTTT
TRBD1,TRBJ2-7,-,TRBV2,CASRVHDRGLVQYF,TGTGCCAGCAGGGTCCACGACAGGGGCCTTGTGCAGTACTTC
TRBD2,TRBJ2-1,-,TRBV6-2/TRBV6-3,CASSWLAGGIYEQFF,TGTGCCAGCAGTTGGCTAGCGGGGGGTATTTATGAGCAGTTCTTC
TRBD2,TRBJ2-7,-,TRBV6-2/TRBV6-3,CASSSPGTRTYEQYF,TGTGCCAGCAGTTCGCCGGGGACTAGGACTTACGAGCAGTACTTC
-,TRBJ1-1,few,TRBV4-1,CASSQAVVNTEAFF,TGCGCCAGCAGCCAAGCGGTGGTGAACACTGAAGCTTTCTTT
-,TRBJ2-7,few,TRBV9,CASSVGRPGNEQYF,TGTGCCAGCAGCGTAGGTAGGCCCGGGAACGAGCAGTACTTC
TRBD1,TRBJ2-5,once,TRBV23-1,CASSQPGQGAKKTQYF,TGCGCCAGCAGTCAGCCGGGACAGGGGGCAAAAAAGACCCAGTACTTC
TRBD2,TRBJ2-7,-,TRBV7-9,CASSSSGSSYEQYF,TGTGCCAGCAGCTCTAGCGGAAGCTCCTACGAGCAGTACTTC
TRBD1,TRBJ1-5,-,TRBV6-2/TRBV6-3,CASSYSVQGGQPQHF,TGTGCCAGCAGTTACTCGGTACAGGGGGGTCAGCCCCAGCATTTT
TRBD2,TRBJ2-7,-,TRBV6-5,CASRRGTSGYEQYF,TGTGCCAGCAGACGGGGGACTAGCGGCTACGAGCAGTACTTC
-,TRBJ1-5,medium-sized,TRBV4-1,CASSQDQGGFVQPQHF,TGCGCCAGCAGCCAAGATCAGGGAGGTTTCGTTCAGCCCCAGCATTTT
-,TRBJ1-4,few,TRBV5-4,CASSLSAGKTNEKLFF,TGTGCCAGCAGCTTGTCTGCAGGGAAGACTAATGAAAAACTGTTTTTT
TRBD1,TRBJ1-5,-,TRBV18,CASSGRGLSNQPQHF,TGTGCCAGCTCAGGCAGGGGGCTTAGCAATCAGCCCCAGCATTTT
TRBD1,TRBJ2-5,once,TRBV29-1,CSVASGQKETQYF,TGCAGCGTTGCCTCGGGACAGAAAGAGACCCAGTACTTC
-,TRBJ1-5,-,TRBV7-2,CASSLKSFGFQPQHF,TGTGCCAGCAGCCTCAAGTCATTCGGGTTTCAGCCCCAGCATTTT
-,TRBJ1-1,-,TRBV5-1,CASSETTLDIGEAFF,TGCGCCAGCAGCGAAACCACCCTTGACATCGGTGAAGCTTTCTTT
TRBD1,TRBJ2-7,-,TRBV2,CASMRDRVDYEQYF,TGTGCCAGCATGCGGGACAGGGTGGACTACGAGCAGTACTTC
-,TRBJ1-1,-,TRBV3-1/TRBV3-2,CASSQGTGGTEAFF,TGTGCCAGCAGCCAAGGAACCGGGGGGACTGAAGCTTTCTTT
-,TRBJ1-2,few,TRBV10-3,CAISGASNYGYTF,TGTGCCATCAGTGGGGCCTCGAACTATGGCTACACCTTC
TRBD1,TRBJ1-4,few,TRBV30,CAWKQGRGVEKLFF,TGTGCCTGGAAACAAGGCAGGGGGGTTGAAAAACTGTTTTTT
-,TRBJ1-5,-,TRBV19,CASRARGIAQPQHF,TGTGCCAGTAGGGCCAGGGGTATCGCTCAGCCCCAGCATTTT
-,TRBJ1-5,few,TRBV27,CASRMRSGLFYSPQHF,TGTGCCAGCAGGATGCGCTCAGGCCTCTTTTACTCCCCCCAGCATTTT
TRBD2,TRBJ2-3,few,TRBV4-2,CASSQASGGMAPSDTQYF,TGTGCCAGCAGCCAAGCTAGCGGGGGGATGGCTCCATCGGATACGCAGTATTTT
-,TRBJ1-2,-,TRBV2,CASSAEGTNYGYTF,TGTGCCAGCAGCGCGGAGGGCACTAACTATGGCTACACCTTC
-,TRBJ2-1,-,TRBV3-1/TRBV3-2,CASSLPGTYNEQFF,TGTGCCAGCAGCCTCCCCGGGACTTACAATGAGCAGTTCTTC
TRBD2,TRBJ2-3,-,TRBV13,CASSLGLAGVVNTQYF,TGTGCCAGCAGCCTGGGACTAGCGGGAGTTGTGAATACGCAGTATTTT
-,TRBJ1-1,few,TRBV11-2,CASSSQIRAFF,TGTGCCAGCAGCTCACAGATTCGGGCTTTCTTT
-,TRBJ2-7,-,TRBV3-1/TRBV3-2,CASSIVSYEQYF,TGTGCCAGCAGCATAGTCTCGTACGAGCAGTACTTC
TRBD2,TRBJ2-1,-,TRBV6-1,CASSGARGRAPNEQFF,TGTGCCAGCAGTGGGGCCCGCGGGAGGGCCCCCAATGAGCAGTTCTTC
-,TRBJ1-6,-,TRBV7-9,CASRGLPGGESPLHF,TGTGCCAGCAGGGGACTTCCGGGGGGGGAATCACCCCTCCACTTT
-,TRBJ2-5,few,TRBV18,CASSPPMTVSQETQYF,TGTGCCAGCTCACCCCCTATGACAGTTAGCCAAGAGACCCAGTACTTC
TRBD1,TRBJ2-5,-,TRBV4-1,CASSQDGTGGETQYF,TGCGCCAGCAGCCAAGACGGGACAGGGGGCGAGACCCAGTACTTC
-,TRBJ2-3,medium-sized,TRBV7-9,CASSLGQVSDTQYF,TGTGCCAGCAGCTTAGGACAGGTTTCCGATACGCAGTATTTT
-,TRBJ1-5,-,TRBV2,CAGTSGGNQPQHF,TGTGCCGGCACAAGTGGGGGGAATCAGCCCCAGCATTTT
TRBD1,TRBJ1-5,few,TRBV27,CASSFGQGSQPQHF,TGTGCCAGCAGTTTCGGACAGGGAAGTCAGCCCCAGCATTTT
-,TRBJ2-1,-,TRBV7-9,CASSRGTGGPENNEQFF,TGTGCCAGCAGCCGCGGGACCGGGGGGCCCGAGAACAATGAGCAGTTCTTC
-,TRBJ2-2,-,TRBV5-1,CASSFIQGTGELFF,TGCGCCAGCAGCTTTATACAGGGAACCGGGGAGCTGTTTTTT
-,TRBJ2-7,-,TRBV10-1,CASSDHGKPDEQYF,TGCGCCAGCAGTGACCATGGCAAACCCGACGAGCAGTACTTC
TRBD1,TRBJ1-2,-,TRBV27,CASSLQGAEGGYTF,TGTGCCAGCAGTTTACAGGGGGCTGAGGGTGGCTACACCTTC
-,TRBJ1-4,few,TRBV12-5,CASGLIEEKLFF,TGTGCTAGTGGTTTAATTGAGGAAAAACTGTTTTTT
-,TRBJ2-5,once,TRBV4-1,CASSGAGFLSPETQYF,TGCGCCAGCAGCGGGGCAGGTTTTCTTTCTCCGGAGACCCAGTACTTC
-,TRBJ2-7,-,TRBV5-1,CASSPRVGGRTYEQYF,TGCGCCAGCAGCCCCCGTGTTGGTGGGAGGACCTACGAGCAGTACTTC
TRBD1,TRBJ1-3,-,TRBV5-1,CASSSTGGADTIYF,TGCGCCAGCAGCTCGACAGGGGGCGCAGACACCATATATTTT
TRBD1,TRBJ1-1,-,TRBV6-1,CASSEYSGGSEAFF,TGTGCCAGCAGTGAATATTCAGGGGGTTCTGAAGCTTTCTTT
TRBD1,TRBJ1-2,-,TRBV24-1,CATSDPRTGDFGYTF,TGTGCCACCAGTGACCCCCGTACAGGGGATTTTGGCTACACCTTC
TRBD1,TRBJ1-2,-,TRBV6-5,CASRLNRGLGYGYTF,TGTGCCAGCAGGCTAAACAGGGGGCTTGGCTATGGCTACACCTTC
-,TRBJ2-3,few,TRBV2,CASSELASTDTQYF,TGTGCCAGCAGTGAACTAGCGAGCACAGATACGCAGTATTTT
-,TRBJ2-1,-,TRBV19,CASRSWRSISYNEQFF,TGTGCCAGTAGATCGTGGAGGTCGATTTCTTACAATGAGCAGTTCTTC
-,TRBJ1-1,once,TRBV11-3,CASSSNFRLKNTEAFF,TGTGCCAGCAGCTCCAACTTCAGGTTAAAGAACACTGAAGCTTTCTTT
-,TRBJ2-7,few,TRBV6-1,CASRVQGAVHEQYF,TGTGCCAGCAGAGTACAGGGAGCGGTCCACGAGCAGTACTTC
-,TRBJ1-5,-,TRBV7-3,CASSLRSGAGDQPQHF,TGTGCCAGCAGCTTAAGGAGCGGTGCGGGGGACCAGCCCCAGCATTTT
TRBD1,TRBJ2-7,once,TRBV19,CASSPMGDRFFLEQYF,TGTGCCAGTAGTCCGATGGGGGACAGGTTTTTCCTCGAGCAGTACTTC
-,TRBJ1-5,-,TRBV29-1,CSATTAYSNQPQHF,TGCAGCGCTACGACAGCATATAGCAATCAGCCCCAGCATTTT
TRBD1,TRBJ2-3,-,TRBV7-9,CASSLRSQGITDTQYF,TGTGCCAGCAGCTTGAGGTCACAGGGGATTACAGATACGCAGTATTTT